This record concerns one T cell receptor beta chain sequence. This clone was observed a single time. No antigen is known for it. Base quality data are lacking; no much larger clone is found one base away. Other DNA sequences in the sample encode the same CDR3. Deletion took 1 base off V and 0 bases off J, with a span of 5 bases between the germline ends. Reading from cysteine to phenylalanine, the CDR3 counts 13 amino acids. The entry retains the CDR3 DNA only, 39 bases that are in frame from base 1. Looking up the germline V gene (reference sequence) yields CDR1 SGHNT and CDR2 YYREEE. Using the deep immunoSEQ assay, TCR CDR3 regions were amplified from genomic DNA by multiplex PCR. Genomic DNA extracted from each cell subset was distributed evenly over all wells of several immunoSEQ 96-well plates, and each plate served as one replicate. For sorted subsets, approximately 0.2 ug of genomic DNA, equivalent to some 30,000 T cell genomes, went into each replicate PCR. Purified libraries were quantified with a Qubit 3.0 fluorometer, sized on a Bioanalyzer 2100, and re-quantified with the KAPA Library Quantification kit. Each immunoSEQ 96-well plate was sequenced on its own single-read 150-cycle Illumina NextSeq 550 flow cell. Regarding the original processing steps: Because the immunoSEQ output held only junctional sequences and lacked quality scores, the filtering could not match the filtering applied to full-length reads. Sequences were annotated with PyIR, a Python wrapper for IgBLAST v1.9, and V/J genes and CDR3 were assigned using IMGT germline references. Reads with weak V/J assignments (E-value above 1e-6), missing CDR3, stop codons, out-of-frame junctions, or ambiguous translated residues were removed. V3J clonotypes were defined by identical inferred V gene, J gene, and CDR3 amino acid sequence. The percentage overlap between two repertoires was calculated by dividing the number of shared unique clonotypes by the size of the smaller repertoire. Three approaches were used to assess repertoire richness: RTK rarefaction, the Chao1 estimator, and Recon v2.1 estimates of unobserved clonotypes. Generation probabilities for all TCRbeta clonotypes obtained by the gDNA method from a handful of donors were computed using OLGA. In its TCRdb copy, this immuneACCESS table keeps in-frame sequences only and misses some clones. Where compared with another copy, unresolved V genes explain less than half of these, and the others have no known cause. The V and J calls and the clone size are those of that table, but D and trimming were determined from the DNA. This sample is represented by 95,000 to 120,000 clones; under 70% of them were singletons. The ten largest clones take up approximately 23% of the sample.

The donors were healthy, HIV-negative adults with no recently reported acute infections or vaccinations. Only Caucasian adults living in Nashville, Tennessee, USA were represented among the donors. CD8 memory samples were composed of magnetically selected CD45RO+ cells combined with CCR7-negative CD45RA+ effector memory (TemRA) cells. After blood collection by leukapheresis, PBMCs were isolated using Ficoll-Histopaque density gradient centrifugation and then cryopreserved in the vapor phase of liquid nitrogen. Purity and quantity of every magnetically sorted T cell population were checked by analytical flow cytometry. Genomic DNA was isolated from every sorted fraction and measured by UV absorbance on a Nanodrop 2000c. This entry comes from a study of shared clonotypes between healthy human individuals (dated by TCRdb to 2018 to 2021). Background for the entire study: A couple of women and a few men aged 18 to 49 years were included in the cohort. Per donor, three plates each were used for CD4 naive and CD4 memory, two for CD8 naive, and one for CD8 memory. The study deeply sequenced blood TCR repertoires of several healthy adults to estimate repertoire size and the extent of clonotype sharing between individuals. Different laboratories and diverse techniques were used to prepare libraries and sequence TCR repertoires, to increase sequencing depth and limit assay-specific biases. Leukapheresis yielded between about 0.85 and 9 billion PBMCs per donor. The study at large found these results: Compared with non-shared clonotypes, the clonotypes found in all four sorted-subset donors had higher generation probabilities. About 5% of naive CD4, more than 3% of naive CD8, 2.3% of memory CD4, and 0.4% of memory CD8 clonotypes were shared across four donors. Larger estimated clonotype richness was generally found for naive subsets than for memory subsets. The genetic and exposure-history diversity represented was limited by the small number of donors. Pairwise subsampling led to the expectation that sequencing depth would affect the degree of clonotype sharing among donors. Rarefaction of sorted-subset datasets indicated incomplete sequencing despite the large sequencing depth. Sampling was restricted to blood, and TCR repertoires in tissues likely differ from the TCR repertoires found in blood.

Sequenced input: memory CD8+ T cells sorted from blood. The meaning of the sample's cell subset or site label: CD45RO+ cells pooled with CCR7-negative TemRA cells. This clonotype originated in a woman between 25 and 40 years old in good health. Recombination linked TRBV5-4 to TRBJ2-7, with a tentative D gene TRBD1 over 5 matching bases. The CDR3 protein: CASSLQGSYEQYF. Here is the DNA: TGTGCCAGCAGCTTGCAGGGCTCCTACGAGCAGTACTTC.